Below, one T cell receptor beta chain is given with its context. The antigen is undetermined. The assay was immunoSEQ multiplex PCR, and TCRdb's table has in-frame clones only and misses some. The sample records 150,000 or so clones, 80% to 95% being singletons. The CDR3 sequence is 15 residues long. V lost 3 bases and J lost 0, with 10 bases in between. The germline V gene encodes CDR1 SNHLY and CDR2 FYNNEI. This sample was taken from a study of T cell responses to AZD1222 COVID-19 vaccine. Points from the study as a whole: Variant regions that are unmutated are reportedly the target of nearly half of spike-specific TCRs. The peak T cell response came first, and repertoires were sampled only after it. Vaccine-associated CD4 TCRs ranged over spike, dominating at 160-218 and 743-854.

V and J are TRBV2 and TRBJ2-3; D ambiguous. This clonotype originated in an adult in good health. Sequenced here: peripheral blood, sampled on day 0 of AZD1222 vaccination. The DNA of the CDR3 is TGTGCCAGCAGTGATCTCATCCGTAGCACAGATACGCAGTATTTT. This encodes CASSDLIRSTDTQYF.